Shown below are 21 T cell receptor beta chains from a single sample sequenced in a study of blood T cell repertoires in COVID-19. The data were produced by immunoSEQ multiplex PCR, yet TCRdb's version contains in-frame clones alone and is incomplete. Here the sample spans about 75,000 clones, around nine tenths being singletons. The sequencing input was peripheral blood. The origin of the receptors is a human donor in a cohort sampled during active COVID-19.

This clone occurred once. The chain combines TRBV18 with TRBJ2-3; 9 positions match TRBD1. The CDR3 sequence is 15 residues long. Germline trimming cut 3 bases from V and 1 base from J; bases unmatched to any gene: 2. Germline assignment: CDR1 KGHSH and CDR2 LQKENI. The CDR3 protein is CASSPGTGRTDTQYF. CDR3 nucleotide sequence: TGTGCCAGCTCACCTGGGACAGGGCGCACAGATACGCAGTATTTT.

This chain joins TRBV2 and TRBJ2-4, with TRBD1 matching 10 bases. The length of the CDR3 is 17 residues. V trimming: 6 bases; J trimming: 3 bases; junction bases outside the gene matches: 11. Germline V gene sequence: CDR1 SNHLY, CDR2 FYNNEI. The CDR3 region is CASRARGGTGDKNIQYF. The CDR3 DNA sequence: TGTGCCAGCAGAGCCCGTGGGGGGACAGGGGACAAAAACATTCAGTACTTC.

V usage is TRBV28 and J usage is TRBJ2-7, with 7 nucleotides matching TRBD1. The V gene end was trimmed by 4 bases and the J gene end by 4 bases; junction bases not matched to a gene: 10. Germline lookup yields CDR1 MDHEN and CDR2 SYDVKM. The CDR3 is 15 residues long. The CDR3 is CASSYHGTVGYEQYF. The CDR3, as DNA: TGTGCCAGCAGTTATCACGGGACAGTAGGATACGAGCAGTACTTC.

This chain uses TRBV5-1 with TRBJ1-2, with TRBD1 as a possible D gene (5 bases). The CDR3 is 15 residues long. Trimming removed 0 bases from V and 4 bases from J, with 13 bases in between. Germline CDR1 reads SGHRS; CDR2 reads YFSETQ. The CDR3 coding sequence is TGCGCCAGCAGCTTGGAGCAGGGTACCCTCTATGGCTACACCTTC. Translation: CASSLEQGTLYGYTF.

The chain has TRBV6-5 and TRBJ2-7; 7 positions agree with TRBD2. The ends lost 7 bases at V and 3 bases at J; junction bases unmatched: 12. Germline-derived CDR1 and CDR2 are MNHEY and SVGAGI. The CDR3 contains 15 residues. The CDR3, as DNA: TGTGCCAGCATCCGGTATAAAGCGGGACTCTACGAGCAGTACTTC. Its protein product is CASIRYKAGLYEQYF.

V is TRBV6-6 and J is TRBJ1-1, with TRBD1 as a possible D gene (5 bases). The germline V gene has CDR1 MNHNY and CDR2 SVGAGI (reference sequence). Between the trimmed V and J ends, which lost 6 bases and 3 bases, there was a span of 11 bases. CDR3 length: 13 residues. The CDR3 protein is CASSQDRDTEAFF. The CDR3 DNA reads as TGTGCCAGCAGCCAAGACAGAGACACTGAAGCTTTCTTT.

The chain carries TRBV6-2 or TRBV6-3 and TRBJ2-3; D perhaps matches TRBD2 (7 bases). Germline values: CDR1 MNHEY, CDR2 SVGEGT. This CDR3 region has 15 residues. V lost 2 bases and J 6 bases, leaving 15 bases between the germline ends. CDR3 nucleotides: TGTGCCAGCAGTTACCCCGGGGGGCCTCCCGATACGCAGTATTTT. Translation: CASSYPGGPPDTQYF.

The chain couples TRBV4-3 to TRBJ1-5; the D gene is possibly TRBD1 (5 bases). The CDR3 runs 13 residues. The V end was cut by 4 bases, the J end by 6 bases, with 10 bases between. Germline V gene lookup returns CDR1 LGHNA and CDR2 YSLEER. CDR3 in DNA: TGCGCCAGCAGCCTACGTCAGGGTCAGCCCCAGCATTTT. Translated, it gives CASSLRQGQPQHF.

The V gene is TRBV6-5, the J gene TRBJ2-7; 10 positions match TRBD2. J was trimmed by 2 bases and V by 6 bases; bases with no gene match: 7. This CDR3 comprises 15 residues. CDR1 is MNHEY, CDR2 SVGAGI, per germline. The chain's CDR3 is CASRNSGLAPYEQYF. The CDR3 DNA follows: TGTGCCAGCAGAAATTCGGGACTAGCGCCCTACGAGCAGTACTTC.

The rearrangement uses TRBV5-1 and TRBJ1-1; D not certain. Trimming shortened V by 0 bases and J by 3 bases, and 12 bases separated the two germline ends. The CDR3 extends over 15 amino acids. In germline, CDR1 is SGHRS, CDR2 YFSETQ. The CDR3 loop reads CASSLDPTDYTEAFF. DNA for the CDR3: TGCGCCAGCAGCTTGGACCCAACTGACTACACTGAAGCTTTCTTT.

The gene calls are TRBV30 and TRBJ1-1; perhaps TRBD1 as D (5 bases). The V gene lost 2 bases and the J gene lost 3 bases, with 10 bases spanning the gap. The CDR3 covers 13 residues. Germline CDR1 is GTSNPN and CDR2 is SVGIG (reference sequence). CDR3 loop: CAWSRGGDTEAFF. The CDR3 DNA reads as TGTGCCTGGAGTCGGGGGGGGGACACTGAAGCTTTCTTT.

In DNA form, the CDR3 reads TGTGCCAGCAACGAGCGGACAGATACGCAGTATTTT. This encodes CASNERTDTQYF. The chain combines TRBV28 with TRBJ2-3, with D possibly being TRBD2 (5 bases). The CDR3 has 12 residues. V was clipped by 7 bases and J by 3 bases, with 8 bases between them. The V gene's germline CDR1 is MDHEN and CDR2 SYDVKM.

The genes are TRBV5-1 and TRBJ1-6, with TRBD1 identical over 10 bases. This CDR3 is built from 14 residues. The V segment lost 4 bases and the J segment 10 bases; nucleotides outside the gene matches: 5. From germline, CDR1 is SGHRS and CDR2 YFSETQ. The CDR3 DNA sequence: TGCGCCAGCAGCATGGGACAGGGGTCGTCACCCCTCCACTTT. Encoded protein: CASSMGQGSSPLHF.

On this clone itself: Within the sample, other DNA sequences also encode this same CDR3. This chain uses TRBV19 with TRBJ2-7; 7 bases fit TRBD2. The trim removed 5 bases at V and 1 base at J, leaving 5 bases unmatched. Per germline, CDR1 LNHDA and CDR2 SQIVND (reference sequence). The CDR3 runs to 14 residues. DNA of the CDR3: TGTGCCAGTAGTTTTGGCGGGGGATCCTACGAGCAGTACTTC. This translates into CASSFGGGSYEQYF.

The CDR3 DNA sequence: TGTGCCAGCAGCTTCAGGCACGTCTCTGGAAACACCATATATTTT. Amino acid sequence: CASSFRHVSGNTIYF. The chain combines TRBV5-6 with TRBJ1-3; D call uncertain. V shed 2 bases and J shed 0 bases, with 9 bases lying between them. The CDR3 consists of 15 residues. Germline-derived CDR1 and CDR2 are SGHDT and YYEEEE.

This CDR3 is CSASPGSNQPQHF. The DNA of the CDR3 is TGCAGTGCTAGTCCCGGGAGTAATCAGCCCCAGCATTTT. This sequence joins TRBV20-1 and TRBJ1-5, with D uncertain. Trimming removed 3 bases from V and 4 bases from J, with 10 bases in between. The CDR3 has 13 amino acids. Germline lookup yields CDR1 DFQATT and CDR2 SNEGSKA (reference sequence).

The chain combines TRBV3-1 (or the pseudogene TRBV3-2) with TRBJ2-7, with TRBD1 matching over 8 bases. V dropped 3 bases and J dropped 5; count of bases not matched to a gene: 9. Germline V gene data show CDR1 as LGHDT and CDR2 as YNNKEL (reference sequence). The CDR3 spans 15 residues. CDR3: CASSQVQDRANEQYF. In DNA, the CDR3 is TGTGCCAGCAGCCAGGTCCAGGACAGGGCGAACGAGCAGTACTTC.

This chain links TRBV20-1 with TRBJ1-2, with D perhaps TRBD1 (5 bases). CDR3 size: 11 residues. V dropped 6 bases and J dropped 8 bases, with 13 bases sitting between them. From germline, CDR1 is DFQATT and CDR2 SNEGSKA (reference sequence). The CDR3 nucleotides are TGCAGTGCACCCATGGGGGGAGGCTACACCTTC. Amino acids: CSAPMGGGYTF.

The J gene is TRBJ1-2, the V gene TRBV20-1, with 8 bases fitting TRBD1. V lost 8 bases and J lost 6; bases outside the gene matches: 5. This CDR3 has 11 residues. Germline CDR1 and CDR2: DFQATT and SNEGSKA (reference sequence). CDR3 nucleotides: TGCAGTCCCTCAGGGGGCAATGGCTACACCTTC. This gives the protein CSPSGGNGYTF.

The genes are TRBV10-3 and TRBJ1-2, with 7 bases aligning to TRBD1. Trimming removed 0 bases from V and 4 bases from J; junction bases left unmatched: 5. The germline CDR1 and CDR2 sequences are ENHRY and SYGVKD. The CDR3 length is 15 residues. CDR3 sequence: CAISESSGQIYGYTF. The CDR3 nucleotides are TGTGCCATCAGTGAGTCTTCGGGACAGATCTATGGCTACACCTTC.

The rearrangement uses TRBV19 and TRBJ1-4; TRBD1 aligns across 7 bases. Trimming cost V 5 bases and J 3 bases; bases outside gene matches: 12. CDR1 and CDR2 (germline): LNHDA, SQIVND (reference sequence). The length of the CDR3 is 17 residues. The CDR3 nucleotides read TGTGCCAGTAGTGAGCCGGGACAGCACTTCCCTAATGAAAAACTGTTTTTT. It codes for CASSEPGQHFPNEKLFF.